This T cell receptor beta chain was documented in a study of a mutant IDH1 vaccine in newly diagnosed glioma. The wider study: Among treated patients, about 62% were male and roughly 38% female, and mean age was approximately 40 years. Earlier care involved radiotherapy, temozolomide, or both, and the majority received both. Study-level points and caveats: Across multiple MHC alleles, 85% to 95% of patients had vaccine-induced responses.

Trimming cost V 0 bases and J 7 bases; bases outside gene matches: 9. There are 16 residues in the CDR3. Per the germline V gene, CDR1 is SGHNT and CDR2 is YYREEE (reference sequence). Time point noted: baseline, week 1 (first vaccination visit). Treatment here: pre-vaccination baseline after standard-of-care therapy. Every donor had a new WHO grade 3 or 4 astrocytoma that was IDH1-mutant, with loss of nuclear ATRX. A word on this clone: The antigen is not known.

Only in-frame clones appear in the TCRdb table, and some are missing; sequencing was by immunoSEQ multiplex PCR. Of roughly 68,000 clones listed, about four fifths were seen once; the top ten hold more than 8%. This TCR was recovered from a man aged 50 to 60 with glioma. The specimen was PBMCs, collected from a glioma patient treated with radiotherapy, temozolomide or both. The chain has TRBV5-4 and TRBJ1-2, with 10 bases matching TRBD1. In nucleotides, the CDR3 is TGTGCCAGCAGCTTGGAGGCCCCCGGGACAGGGGCTGGCTACACCTTC. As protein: CASSLEAPGTGAGYTF.